This T cell receptor beta chain stems from a study of T cells in Graves' hyperthyroidism and ophthalmopathy (dated by TCRdb to 2018 to 2020). Describing the broader study: Peripheral blood was sampled at the time of initial diagnosis, prior to any treatment. TCR V-J signatures able to tell the groups apart were searched for in a discovery cohort of 90 to 100 patients, of whom more than 40 had Graves' ophthalmopathy and more than 55 had stable Graves' hyperthyroidism. Prospective prediction of ophthalmopathy was tested in an independent validation cohort consisting of about 19 hyperthyroidism patients and 15 to 17 patients who later progressed to ophthalmopathy. The 100 discovery patients were divided at random into training and test sets in a 7:3 ratio. The study also compared thyroid tissue and blood T-cell repertoires from roughly 6 Graves' hyperthyroidism patients. Once sampling was done, hyperthyroidism patients were given methimazole at a starting dose of 30 mg daily, whereas ophthalmopathy patients were given high-dose intravenous methylprednisolone. The paper reports TCR Vbeta CDR3 sequencing of some 140 peripheral blood samples: 40 or so ophthalmopathy, under 85 hyperthyroidism and about 17 progressor patients.

CDR1 and CDR2, looked up from the germline V gene, are SGHVS and FNYEAQ. The junction carries 14 bases between V and J, which are trimmed by 8 bases and 4 bases respectively. The CDR3 has 13 amino acids, counting the end cysteine and phenylalanine. Just the 39-base CDR3 DNA is kept, in frame starting at base 1. A few counts support this clonotype. It has no known antigen specificity. Base qualities are not provided; no much larger clone lies one nucleotide away. TCR beta CDR3 regions were amplified from RNA transcripts. A first-round RT-PCR of the TCR CDR3 used the HTBI primer set with the Qiagen OneStep RT-PCR kit. A second multiplex PCR round built the libraries, followed by size selection and purification. Sequencing of the libraries was done on an Illumina HiSeq2000 using paired-end 100 bp reads. Per the source publication's procedure: SOAPnuke was used to process the raw data, throwing out any read that contained adapters or uncalled bases, had a mean Phred below 15, or lacked an exact constant-primer or identifier match. COPE v1.2.5 was used to merge high-quality paired reads, and clonotypes were defined as unique nucleotide sequences. Clonotypes were aligned to IMGT TRBV, TRBD and TRBJ reference segments using MiTCR v1.1. The analysis included only V-J combinations with a frequency above 0.0001, which together covered about 99% of the repertoires. The TCS score was defined as the ratio of F50 (clonal expansion) to E x V (chaos), calculated using BLOSUM62-based TCRdist between CDR3 peptides within each V-J. Welch's t-statistics and random forest reduced roughly 540 V-J features to some 14, which were used in a naive Bayes classifier (R e1071). TCRdb applied fastp at Q25 and MiXCR to the public reads, then kept only in-frame beta chains. CDR3 protein sequences are deduplicated, and each keeps its most common genes and DNA. V and J calls and clone size were set by TCRdb, not the authors. For this sample there are 350,000 or so distinct CDR3 sequences; over 20% appear just once. Over 40% of the sample belongs to the ten largest clones.

Broad study findings and their caveats: Most expanded thyroid clonotypes (frequency above 0.001) were also detected in blood, suggesting blood repertoires may reflect thyroid immune responses. In cross-validation, a model built on a 13 V-J signature told ophthalmopathy apart from stable hyperthyroidism with 85% to 90% sensitivity and roughly 82% specificity, and in testing the same model reached 80%/75%. During validation, the model predicted progression to ophthalmopathy a median of about 5.9 months ahead of onset, with 60% to 71% sensitivity and 72.22% specificity. No statistical method was used to set the sample size in advance, and investigators knew the group allocation.

Stable Graves' hyperthyroidism was defined as the absence of progression to ophthalmopathy over 18 months of follow-up. Hyperthyroidism patients were newly diagnosed, with disease duration under 2 months, and aged 18 to 65 years. The study excluded patients with uncontrolled infections, other autoimmune diseases, pregnancy or lactation. Clinical symptoms, serum thyroxine and TRAb, thyroid ultrasound, and orbital computed tomography formed the basis for the diagnoses. PBMCs were isolated from more than 8 ml of fresh peripheral blood by Ficoll-Paque density gradient centrifugation. Total RNA was extracted using Trizol reagent, and RNA quality was assessed on an Agilent 2100 Bioanalyzer.

The rearrangement combines TRBV7-6 with TRBJ2-5; TRBD2 could be the D gene, as 5 bases match. This sequence was found in a woman between 50 and 59 years old with Graves' hyperthyroidism. The sample comprised blood. The DNA is as follows: TGTGCCAGCCGCCGAGGGTTGGGAGAGACCCAGTACTTC. The encoded protein is CASRRGLGETQYF.